The clone carrying this T cell receptor (beta chain) was detected a few times. No antigen is known for it. This sample was taken from a study of CD8 T cells in ankylosing spondylitis. TCRdb reprocessed the 5' RACE reads via MiXCR and lists one record per CDR3 protein. The repertoire holds nearly 250,000 distinct CDR3 sequences, 30% to 35% seen once, with roughly 4% in the top ten. CDR1 is MGHRA, CDR2 YSYEKL, per germline. The ends lost 0 bases at V and 2 bases at J; junction bases unmatched: 3. CDR3 length: 15 residues. Findings and limits, study-wide: Seemingly distinctive of ankylosing spondylitis blood was a TCR beta motif formed by eight highly homologous variants. Earlier work had already found some motif variants in reactive arthritis synovial fluid and blood.

This clonotype was obtained from a male donor with ankylosing spondylitis or in good health (not recorded which). This chain joins TRBV4-1 and TRBJ2-7; the match to TRBD1 covers 8 bases. What was sequenced was blood, either unsorted or a sorted T cell fraction (not recorded which). Here the CDR3 reads CASSQDPGGTYEQYF. CDR3 coding DNA: TGCGCCAGCAGCCAAGATCCAGGGGGCACCTACGAGCAGTACTTC.